This TCR beta chain was retrieved from a study of T cells in Graves' hyperthyroidism and ophthalmopathy. Study outcomes and limitations: Blood held most thyroid clonotypes expanded above 0.001 frequency.

Germline CDR1 and CDR2: MNHEY and SVGAGI. The CDR3 extends over 14 amino acids. Exclusions: uncontrolled infection, other autoimmune disease, pregnancy, lactation. This clonotype was observed at least ten times. Antigen: not known. This may arise from a read error, as a much more abundant clone is one base away. Amplified regions were TCR beta CDR3 sequences from RNA transcripts. The HTBI set primed first-round TCR CDR3 RT-PCR. TCRdb re-called the multiplex PCR reads through MiXCR, storing one row per CDR3 protein. The sample records 300,000 to 350,000 distinct CDR3 sequences, roughly 20% being singletons.

This chain joins TRBV6-5 and TRBJ1-2; 7 bases map to TRBD1. The specimen sequenced was blood. The TCR sequence derives from a woman between 40 and 50 years old with Graves' ophthalmopathy. CDR3 DNA sequence: TGTGCCAGCAGTTACCGACAGGGCACCTATGGCTGCACCTTC. It encodes CASSYRQGTYGCTF.